The clone carrying this T cell receptor (beta chain) was picked up many times. What it binds is not known. The library tagged individual cDNA molecules with unique molecular identifiers. In the source study's methods: Around 97,000 TCRs per sample was the median, with a range of roughly 20,000 to 750,000. MiXCR was run by TCRdb on the RACE reads, yielding one entry per CDR3 protein. The V and J calls were determined by TCRdb, not by the authors. The sample has some 81,000 distinct CDR3 sequences; around 9.3% are singletons. Time point reported: healthy volunteer bleed at 6 weeks. Someone pulled total RNA out of unfractionated whole blood. The sample comes from a study of human T cells and chemical hapten exposure. Study results and limitations: Sensitization with DPC brought no change to TCRs above 1 in 1000 in frequency.

CDR3 size: 15 residues. Germline V lookup: CDR1 SEHNR, CDR2 FQNEAQ (reference sequence). Trimming at V came to 4 bases and at J to 4 bases, leaving 7 bases not matched to a gene. Sequenced sample: whole blood. J is TRBJ1-5 and V is TRBV7-9, with 7 positions matching TRBD1. The receptor's source is a female donor in good health. Some clones in this sample may be carry-over from other donors' samples. CDR3 amino acids: CASSSGQTKNQPQHF. The CDR3 region has the DNA TGTGCCAGCAGCTCGGGACAGACTAAGAATCAGCCCCAGCATTTT.